Listed below are T cell receptor beta chains from one sample, sequenced in a study of regulatory and conventional T cells in RAG deficiency. The table came from immunoSEQ multiplex PCR; TCRdb's copy has only in-frame clones and leaves some out. The sample carries roughly 28,000 clones, 90% to 95% recorded once. The same data also went into a second study, on regulatory T cells.

The sequencing sample was made of CD25- CD4+ T cells sorted from blood. These receptors were taken from a human donor in good health. Both conserved end residues are part of each CDR3. Each record gives: V gene, D gene, J gene, clone size, CDR3 DNA, CDR3 protein. A D gene is named only where the DNA matches it firmly. The size of a clone is reported for some rows only, either as once, few or many, or as a class for expanded clones.

V gene: TRBV7-3; D gene: NA; J gene: TRBJ1-6; clone size: NA; CDR3 DNA: TGTGCCAGCAGCTTAAAGGGCAGGGAAGAATATAATTCACCCCTCCACTTT; CDR3 protein: CASSLKGREEYNSPLHF
V gene: TRBV6-1; D gene: TRBD1; J gene: TRBJ1-3; clone size: NA; CDR3 DNA: TGTGCCAGCAGTGAACTTGCGGGACAGCGCGCGTACTCTGGAAACACCATATATTTT; CDR3 protein: CASSELAGQRAYSGNTIYF
V gene: TRBV19; D gene: TRBD1; J gene: TRBJ2-1; clone size: NA; CDR3 DNA: TGTGCCAGTAGTATCGAGGGACAGGGGAGGCTTAGCAATGAGCAGTTCTTC; CDR3 protein: CASSIEGQGRLSNEQFF
V gene: TRBV7-8; D gene: NA; J gene: TRBJ2-5; clone size: NA; CDR3 DNA: TGTGCCAGCAGCTTAGCGTCTAAAACAGAGACCCAGTACTTC; CDR3 protein: CASSLASKTETQYF
V gene: TRBV5-4; D gene: TRBD1; J gene: TRBJ2-7; clone size: NA; CDR3 DNA: TGTGCCAGCAGCTTTTATCCGGACAGGGGCTACTACGAGCAGTACTTC; CDR3 protein: CASSFYPDRGYYEQYF
V gene: TRBV7-9; D gene: NA; J gene: TRBJ1-1; clone size: NA; CDR3 DNA: TGTGCCAGCAGCTTAGCCCAGGGGACGAACACTGAAGCTTTCTTT; CDR3 protein: CASSLAQGTNTEAFF
V gene: TRBV28; D gene: TRBD1; J gene: TRBJ2-7; clone size: NA; CDR3 DNA: TGTGCCAGCAGAAAGACAGGGAATTCCTACGAGCAGTACTTC; CDR3 protein: CASRKTGNSYEQYF
V gene: TRBV20-1; D gene: NA; J gene: TRBJ2-5; clone size: NA; CDR3 DNA: TGCAGTGCGCGCCCTCGGACCCAGTACTTC; CDR3 protein: CSARPRTQYF
V gene: TRBV2; D gene: TRBD1; J gene: TRBJ2-2; clone size: NA; CDR3 DNA: TGTGCCAGCAGGCCGCCCAGGGGGCGGGGAACCGGGGAGCTGTTTTTT; CDR3 protein: CASRPPRGRGTGELFF
V gene: TRBV6-4; D gene: NA; J gene: TRBJ1-1; clone size: NA; CDR3 DNA: TGTGCCAGCAGCTTGGACAGAAACACTGAAGCTTTCTTT; CDR3 protein: CASSLDRNTEAFF
V gene: TRBV6-1; D gene: TRBD1; J gene: TRBJ1-1; clone size: NA; CDR3 DNA: TGTGCCAGCATACCACAGGGGGCTTGGGACACTGAAGCTTTCTTT; CDR3 protein: CASIPQGAWDTEAFF
V gene: TRBV11-2; D gene: NA; J gene: TRBJ2-7; clone size: NA; CDR3 DNA: TGTGCCAGCAGCCCCCGAATAGCGGATTCCTACGAGCAGTACTTC; CDR3 protein: CASSPRIADSYEQYF
V gene: TRBV18; D gene: NA; J gene: TRBJ1-3; clone size: NA; CDR3 DNA: TGTGCCAGCTCACCAGGGCAGCCCAGCTCTGGAAACACCATATATTTT; CDR3 protein: CASSPGQPSSGNTIYF
V gene: TRBV7-9; D gene: NA; J gene: TRBJ1-2; clone size: NA; CDR3 DNA: TGTGCCAGCAGCTTATCGGGAAAAGATGGCTACACCTTC; CDR3 protein: CASSLSGKDGYTF
V gene: TRBV21-1; D gene: NA; J gene: TRBJ2-1; clone size: NA; CDR3 DNA: TGTGCCAGCAGCTGGGTTCAGGGACTAGCCCACTACGAAACCTACAATGAGCAGTTCTTC; CDR3 protein: CASSWVQGLAHYETYNEQFF
V gene: TRBV2; D gene: TRBD1; J gene: TRBJ2-3; clone size: once; CDR3 DNA: TGTGCCAGCAGTGGGGACAGGGGGATCACAGATACGCAGTATTTT; CDR3 protein: CASSGDRGITDTQYF
V gene: TRBV19; D gene: NA; J gene: TRBJ2-7; clone size: NA; CDR3 DNA: TGTGCCAGTAGTATAAGGGAGGCGTACGAGCAGTACTTC; CDR3 protein: CASSIREAYEQYF
V gene: TRBV10-2; D gene: NA; J gene: TRBJ2-7; clone size: once; CDR3 DNA: TGCGCCAGCAGTGAGCCTGGAGTTCGGGAATACGAGCAGTACTTC; CDR3 protein: CASSEPGVREYEQYF
V gene: TRBV19; D gene: TRBD2; J gene: TRBJ2-3; clone size: NA; CDR3 DNA: TGTGCCAGTATCTCTTCGGATAGCGGGGGCGGAGATACGCAGTATTTT; CDR3 protein: CASISSDSGGGDTQYF
V gene: TRBV7-2; D gene: TRBD2; J gene: TRBJ2-7; clone size: NA; CDR3 DNA: TGTGCCAGCAGCTTAGAGGTGACTAGCGGGGGCTACGAGCAGTACTTC; CDR3 protein: CASSLEVTSGGYEQYF
V gene: TRBV7-2; D gene: NA; J gene: TRBJ1-1; clone size: NA; CDR3 DNA: TGTGCCAGCAGCTTAAACCGTCAGGGGAGGGTAGAAGCTTTCTTT; CDR3 protein: CASSLNRQGRVEAFF
V gene: TRBV6-5; D gene: TRBD1; J gene: TRBJ2-5; clone size: NA; CDR3 DNA: TGTGCCAGCAGCAATCCGGGACAGCAAGAGACCCAGTACTTC; CDR3 protein: CASSNPGQQETQYF
V gene: TRBV7-3; D gene: NA; J gene: TRBJ1-1; clone size: NA; CDR3 DNA: TGTGCCAGCAGCTTAACGCCACTCTGGGAGGGAACGACTGAAGCTTTCTTT; CDR3 protein: CASSLTPLWEGTTEAFF
V gene: TRBV4-2; D gene: TRBD2; J gene: TRBJ2-3; clone size: NA; CDR3 DNA: TGTGCCAGCAGCCAAGATCGGTCTAGCGGGGGCCCCCAAGATACGCAGTATTTT; CDR3 protein: CASSQDRSSGGPQDTQYF
V gene: TRBV30; D gene: NA; J gene: TRBJ1-6; clone size: once; CDR3 DNA: TGTGCCTGGAGTGTACGCAGGGACATAAATTCCCCCCTCCACTTT; CDR3 protein: CAWSVRRDINSPLHF
V gene: TRBV5-1; D gene: NA; J gene: TRBJ1-1; clone size: NA; CDR3 DNA: TGCGCCAGCAGCTTAGGGCAGGGGTTCGCTGAAGCTTTCTTT; CDR3 protein: CASSLGQGFAEAFF
V gene: TRBV29-1; D gene: TRBD2; J gene: TRBJ2-1; clone size: NA; CDR3 DNA: TGCAGCGTTAGCGGGGGGATCAATGAGCAGTTCTTC; CDR3 protein: CSVSGGINEQFF
V gene: TRBV9; D gene: NA; J gene: TRBJ1-1; clone size: NA; CDR3 DNA: TGTGCCAGCAGCATCCTGGGGGAGGGAATAACTGAAGCTTTCTTT; CDR3 protein: CASSILGEGITEAFF
V gene: TRBV5-1; D gene: TRBD1; J gene: TRBJ1-5; clone size: NA; CDR3 DNA: TGCGCCAGCAGCTTGACAGGGGATGGTAATCAGCCCCAGCATTTT; CDR3 protein: CASSLTGDGNQPQHF
V gene: TRBV6-1; D gene: TRBD1; J gene: TRBJ1-5; clone size: NA; CDR3 DNA: TGTGCCAGCAGTGAAGCGTTAGGACAGGGGGCATCAAATCAGCCCCAGCATTTT; CDR3 protein: CASSEALGQGASNQPQHF
V gene: TRBV6-1; D gene: NA; J gene: TRBJ1-1; clone size: once; CDR3 DNA: TGTGCCAGCAGCTTAGGGGTGAAGGCTGAAGCTTTCTTT; CDR3 protein: CASSLGVKAEAFF
V gene: TRBV2; D gene: NA; J gene: TRBJ1-2; clone size: NA; CDR3 DNA: TGTGCCAGCACGTGGCAGGCGGGGGGCTACACCTTC; CDR3 protein: CASTWQAGGYTF
V gene: TRBV19; D gene: NA; J gene: TRBJ2-7; clone size: NA; CDR3 DNA: TGTGCCTCGAGGGGCGGGATCGAGCAGTACTTC; CDR3 protein: CASRGGIEQYF
V gene: TRBV28; D gene: TRBD1; J gene: TRBJ2-5; clone size: NA; CDR3 DNA: TGTGCCACCCTGCCCTCCCGGGACAGGGAAGAGACCCAGTACTTC; CDR3 protein: CATLPSRDREETQYF
V gene: TRBV28; D gene: TRBD1; J gene: TRBJ1-5; clone size: once; CDR3 DNA: TGTGCCAGCAGCAGAATACAGGGGGTGAGACAGCCCCAGCATTTT; CDR3 protein: CASSRIQGVRQPQHF
V gene: TRBV9; D gene: NA; J gene: TRBJ2-5; clone size: NA; CDR3 DNA: TGTGCCAGCAGCCGCTGGACGGGGTGGGAGACCCAGTACTTC; CDR3 protein: CASSRWTGWETQYF
V gene: TRBV6-5; D gene: TRBD2; J gene: TRBJ2-7; clone size: NA; CDR3 DNA: TGTGCCAGCAGTTACTCCGGACTAGCGCCGTACGAGCAGTACTTC; CDR3 protein: CASSYSGLAPYEQYF
V gene: TRBV19; D gene: NA; J gene: TRBJ2-3; clone size: NA; CDR3 DNA: TGTGCCAGTAGTAACCGAGAGACTAGCACAGATACGCAGTATTTT; CDR3 protein: CASSNRETSTDTQYF
V gene: TRBV29-1; D gene: TRBD1; J gene: TRBJ1-2; clone size: NA; CDR3 DNA: TGCAGCGTTGAAAGGTTGGCAGGGGGCTTTGGCTACACCTTC; CDR3 protein: CSVERLAGGFGYTF
V gene: TRBV5-1; D gene: TRBD2; J gene: TRBJ2-5; clone size: NA; CDR3 DNA: TGCGCCAGCAGCCCGGGACTAGCGGGGGCCCGGGGGGAGACCCAGTACTTC; CDR3 protein: CASSPGLAGARGETQYF
V gene: TRBV19; D gene: NA; J gene: TRBJ2-5; clone size: NA; CDR3 DNA: TGTGCCAGTAGTTCCGGGACACGTCGGGGCCCCGGGGAGACCCAGTACTTC; CDR3 protein: CASSSGTRRGPGETQYF
V gene: TRBV6-5; D gene: NA; J gene: TRBJ2-1; clone size: NA; CDR3 DNA: TGTGCCAGCCTTAGTTCCAGGGCCAAAAATGAGCAGTTCTTC; CDR3 protein: CASLSSRAKNEQFF
V gene: TRBV7-6; D gene: NA; J gene: TRBJ1-2; clone size: NA; CDR3 DNA: TGTGCCAGCAGCCCCCGAGGAACCGGTTCTAACTATGGCTACACCTTC; CDR3 protein: CASSPRGTGSNYGYTF
V gene: TRBV6-1; D gene: NA; J gene: TRBJ1-2; clone size: NA; CDR3 DNA: TGTGCCAGCAGGCAGGGCGACGGATACTATGGCTACACCTTC; CDR3 protein: CASRQGDGYYGYTF
V gene: TRBV4-2; D gene: NA; J gene: TRBJ2-7; clone size: NA; CDR3 DNA: TGTGCCAGCAGCCACCTTCGGGACTCACCCACCTACGAGCAGTACTTC; CDR3 protein: CASSHLRDSPTYEQYF
V gene: TRBV6-5; D gene: NA; J gene: TRBJ2-1; clone size: NA; CDR3 DNA: TGCGCCAGCAGCTTAGGTCGCAGGGACAATGAGCAGTTCTTC; CDR3 protein: CASSLGRRDNEQFF